A selection of T cell receptor beta chains follows, all from one sample in a study of post-analysis software for immune sequencing data. TCRdb passed the PCR reads through MiXCR, listing each CDR3 protein once. This table holds about 540,000 distinct CDR3 sequences, 30% to 40% found once. The sample was blood. The receptors shown here come from a girl under 18 with multiple sclerosis. The CDR3 runs from the conserved cysteine through the conserved F or W. D genes are given only for firm matches. A row's size may be missing; if present it is once, few, many or a size class.

size: .; J: TRBJ2-2; D: .; V: TRBV4-1; CDR3: CASSQGSGSTGELFF; DNA: TGCGCCAGCAGCCAAGGTTCAGGAAGCACCGGGGAGCTGTTTTTT
size: .; J: TRBJ2-2; D: TRBD1; V: TRBV5-5; CDR3: CASSLEGGYTGELFF; DNA: TGTGCCAGCAGCTTGGAAGGGGGCTACACCGGGGAGCTGTTTTTT
size: .; J: TRBJ2-2; D: .; V: TRBV3-1; CDR3: CASSRGAGELFF; DNA: TGTGCCAGCAGCCGGGGGGCCGGGGAGCTGTTTTTT
size: few; J: TRBJ2-2; D: .; V: TRBV6-5; CDR3: CASSYWRQGNTGELFF; DNA: TGTGCCAGCAGTTACTGGCGGCAGGGTAACACCGGGGAGCTGTTTTTT
size: few; J: TRBJ2-1; D: TRBD2; V: TRBV20-1; CDR3: CSGTSGGYNEQFF; DNA: TGCAGTGGGACTAGCGGGGGGTACAATGAGCAGTTCTTC
size: .; J: TRBJ2-1; D: .; V: TRBV7-2; CDR3: CASSLATSEPLEQFF; DNA: TGTGCCAGCAGCCTAGCAACCTCAGAACCCCTTGAGCAGTTCTTC
size: .; J: TRBJ2-1; D: .; V: TRBV3-1; CDR3: CASSRFISISRSYNEQFF; DNA: TGTGCCAGCAGCCGCTTCATCTCCATCTCACGCTCCTACAATGAGCAGTTCTTC
size: few; J: TRBJ1-2; D: .; V: TRBV29-1; CDR3: CSTWTDHNYGYTF; DNA: TGCAGCACGTGGACAGACCATAACTATGGCTACACCTTC
size: .; J: TRBJ2-1; D: .; V: TRBV3-1; CDR3: CAAGPLSNEQFF; DNA: TGTGCCGCAGGGCCCCTGTCCAATGAGCAGTTCTTC
size: .; J: TRBJ1-2; D: TRBD1; V: TRBV9; CDR3: CASSARGSGQGYGYTF; DNA: TGTGCCAGCAGCGCCCGAGGATCGGGACAGGGGTATGGCTACACCTTC
size: .; J: TRBJ2-5; D: .; V: TRBV20-1; CDR3: CSASPLAGQGGTQYF; DNA: TGCAGTGCTAGCCCCTTGGCAGGCCAGGGAGGAACCCAGTACTTC
size: once; J: TRBJ1-3; D: .; V: TRBV15; CDR3: CATSRAGRTKGNTIYF; DNA: TGTGCCACCAGCAGAGCGGGGAGGACTAAAGGAAACACCATATATTTT
size: few; J: TRBJ2-1; D: .; V: TRBV27; CDR3: CAGSLLRGKQFF; DNA: TGTGCCGGCAGTTTACTGCGGGGTAAGCAGTTCTTC
size: many; J: TRBJ2-3; D: TRBD2; V: TRBV3-1; CDR3: CASSQLAGGSTDTQYF; DNA: TGTGCCAGCAGCCAATTAGCGGGGGGGAGCACAGATACGCAGTATTTT
size: once; J: TRBJ2-7; D: .; V: TRBV4-3; CDR3: CASSQDHGDHSYEQYF; DNA: TGCGCCAGCAGCCAAGACCACGGGGACCATTCCTACGAGCAGTACTTC
size: .; J: TRBJ1-2; D: .; V: TRBV6-5; CDR3: CASSWRGHQNYGYTF; DNA: TGTGCCAGCAGTTGGAGAGGACACCAGAACTATGGCTACACCTTC
size: few; J: TRBJ2-7; D: .; V: TRBV20-1; CDR3: CSALDSIHLYEQYF; DNA: TGCAGTGCTTTGGACTCAATTCACCTCTACGAGCAGTACTTC
size: many; J: TRBJ1-2; D: .; V: TRBV6-6; CDR3: CASSPSYGYTF; DNA: TGTGCCAGCAGCCCCTCTTATGGCTACACCTTC
size: few; J: TRBJ2-5; D: .; V: TRBV11-1; CDR3: CASSPARTHQETQYF; DNA: TGTGCCAGCAGCCCAGCCCGGACACACCAAGAGACCCAGTACTTC
size: few; J: TRBJ2-1; D: .; V: TRBV14; CDR3: CASSPPEGYNEQFF; DNA: TGTGCCAGCAGCCCGCCCGAGGGCTACAATGAGCAGTTCTTC
size: .; J: TRBJ1-5; D: .; V: TRBV6-5; CDR3: CASRRTRDSNRPQHF; DNA: TGTGCCAGCAGACGTACACGAGATAGCAATCGGCCCCAGCATTTT
size: .; J: TRBJ2-5; D: .; V: TRBV9; CDR3: CASSVGGEETQYF; DNA: TGTGCCAGCAGCGTAGGAGGGGAAGAGACCCAGTACTTC